A selection of T cell receptor beta chains follows, all from one sample in a study of T cell repertoires in cytomegalovirus infection. For these receptors, no antigen is known. TCRdb reprocessed the reads via MiXCR and lists one record per CDR3 protein. The table has approximately 340,000 distinct CDR3 sequences, about 28% seen once; the top ten hold 20%. This specimen was cultured PBMCs, taken from culture after CMV antigen stimulation. The receptors here all came from a human donor in good health (CMV status not recorded). Some clones in this sample may be carry-over from other donors' samples. The CDR3 runs from the conserved cysteine through the conserved F or W. The D gene is left open where the match is weak. Size tells how often a clone was seen (once, few, many) or the class of an expanded clone, and some rows leave it out.

TRBD1,TRBV11-2,few,TRBJ2-1,TGTGCCAGCAATTCCGGACAGGGCTACAATGAGCAGTTCTTC,CASNSGQGYNEQFF
NA,TRBV29-1,few,TRBJ2-7,TGCAGCGTTGCGATGATCAAGTCAGAGAAACGATACGAGCAGTACTTC,CSVAMIKSEKRYEQYF
TRBD1,TRBV7-2,many,TRBJ2-5,TGTGCCAGCAGCTTAGGCCAGGGGGTCCAAGAGACCCAGTACTTC,CASSLGQGVQETQYF
TRBD2,TRBV2,NA,TRBJ2-3,TGTGCCAGCACCGAGGGAGGGGCACGGCCGGATACGCAGTATTTT,CASTEGGARPDTQYF
TRBD2,TRBV6-2/TRBV6-3,NA,TRBJ2-7,TGTGCCAGCAACTCAAATAAGCGGGAACCATACTACGAGCAGTACTTC,CASNSNKREPYYEQYF
NA,TRBV11-2,NA,TRBJ2-2,TGTGCCAGCAGCTTAGGCAGGGTGGCCACCGGGGAGCTGTTTTTT,CASSLGRVATGELFF
NA,TRBV19,NA,TRBJ1-2,TGTGCCAGCTCCCCGAGTTTCTCAGCTAACTATGGCTACACCTTC,CASSPSFSANYGYTF
NA,TRBV19,NA,TRBJ1-5,TGTGCCAGTAGTCTCTTCAGGGATTCACTGGGTCAGCCCCAGCATTTT,CASSLFRDSLGQPQHF
NA,TRBV18,NA,TRBJ2-7,TGTGCCAGCTCACCTCGTGTCGGGAGTCCCTACGAGCAGTACTTC,CASSPRVGSPYEQYF
NA,TRBV2,NA,TRBJ1-6,TGTGCCAGCAGTGACGTCAGGGAAGATGTGGACCTCCACTTT,CASSDVREDVDLHF
NA,TRBV6-1,few,TRBJ2-2,TGTGCCAGCAGTGAAGCGTACCTAGCGGGGGAGCTGTTTTTT,CASSEAYLAGELFF
NA,TRBV7-6,NA,TRBJ2-2,TGTGCCAGCAGCTTAATCTCACCAGCAAACACCGGGGAGCTGTTTTTT,CASSLISPANTGELFF
NA,TRBV6-2/TRBV6-3,few,TRBJ1-5,TGTGCCAGCAGTTACCTGGGGAATAGCAATCAGCCCCAGCATTTT,CASSYLGNSNQPQHF
TRBD1,TRBV5-5,NA,TRBJ1-5,TGTGCCAGTCGGGGACAGGGGCCGTTTGATAGCAATCAGCCCCAGCATTTT,CASRGQGPFDSNQPQHF
TRBD1,TRBV4-1,NA,TRBJ2-1,TGCGCCAGCAGCCGGGACAGGGAATCTCGGCCTTCCTACAATGAGCAGTTCTTC,CASSRDRESRPSYNEQFF
NA,TRBV2,NA,TRBJ2-5,TGTGCCAGCAGTGAAGACGGTAGGATCGGGACCCAGTACTTC,CASSEDGRIGTQYF
TRBD1,TRBV7-2,few,TRBJ1-5,TGTGCCAGCAGCCGACGGACAGGGGGTCAGCCCCAGCATTTT,CASSRRTGGQPQHF
NA,TRBV7-2,NA,TRBJ2-7,TGTGCCAGCAGCACCCATTTGGGCGAGCAGTACTTC,CASSTHLGEQYF
TRBD2,TRBV29-1,NA,TRBJ2-1,TGCAGCGTTGAACCTAGCGGGAGTCTCAATGAGCAGTTCTTC,CSVEPSGSLNEQFF
NA,TRBV12-3/TRBV12-4,NA,TRBJ2-1,TGTGCCAGCAGTTTGATCGTTGGGAATGAGCAGTTCTTC,CASSLIVGNEQFF
NA,TRBV5-1,NA,TRBJ1-5,TGCGCCAGCAGCCTGAGCCCTAATCAGCCCCAGCATTTT,CASSLSPNQPQHF
NA,TRBV6-1,few,TRBJ2-5,TGTGCCAGCAGGAAGAGCATCCGGGACTCGGGTGTAGAGACCCAGTACTTC,CASRKSIRDSGVETQYF
NA,TRBV27,few,TRBJ2-6,TGTGCCAGCAGTTTCAGAAAAGGTGCTGGGGCCAACGTCCTGACTTTC,CASSFRKGAGANVLTF
NA,TRBV28,NA,TRBJ1-2,TGTGCCAGCAGTCAAGTCGGAACAGGGTTGGACCATGGCTACACCTTC,CASSQVGTGLDHGYTF
NA,TRBV7-9,few,TRBJ2-1,TGTGCCAGCAGCCCCCTCTGGAGCGGATTCAATGAGCAGTTCTTC,CASSPLWSGFNEQFF
NA,TRBV5-1,NA,TRBJ2-5,TGCGCCAGCAGCTCGGATTTCCCGCCGACCCAGTACTTC,CASSSDFPPTQYF
NA,TRBV7-3,NA,TRBJ2-3,TGTGCCAGCAGCCCCAGTGGTGATCCCGCGCAGTATTTT,CASSPSGDPAQYF
NA,TRBV4-2,few,TRBJ1-5,TGTGCCAGCAGCGACCCGCAAGGGAGGGGGCAGCCCCAGCATTTT,CASSDPQGRGQPQHF
TRBD2,TRBV20-1,NA,TRBJ2-1,TGCAGTGCTAAAGCGGGAGGGCCTAATGAGCAGTTCTTC,CSAKAGGPNEQFF
NA,TRBV6-6,few,TRBJ1-3,TGTGCCAGCAGTTACCCGCGTGGGCTCTCTGGAAACACCATATATTTT,CASSYPRGLSGNTIYF
TRBD1,TRBV12-3/TRBV12-4,NA,TRBJ1-1,TGTGCCAGCAGTCCACGACAGGGGGTCGGGAACACTGAAGCTTTCTTT,CASSPRQGVGNTEAFF
TRBD2,TRBV4-1,few,TRBJ2-3,TGCGCCAGCAGCCAATTACCGGGAGGTACAGATACGCAGTATTTT,CASSQLPGGTDTQYF
TRBD2,TRBV30,few,TRBJ2-1,TGTGGTGCGGGAGGGCCGGGCAATGAGCAGTTCTTC,CGAGGPGNEQFF
TRBD2,TRBV5-6,few,TRBJ2-7,TGTGCCAGCAGCTCGGGGACTAGCGGTTTTACCTACGAGCAGTACTTC,CASSSGTSGFTYEQYF
NA,TRBV12-3/TRBV12-4,NA,TRBJ1-3,TGTGCCAGCAGTTTTGGACCGGGGCGGAGAGGTGGAAACACCATATATTTT,CASSFGPGRRGGNTIYF
TRBD1,TRBV10-3,NA,TRBJ2-7,TGTGCCATCAGTGACCCGGGACAGGGAGGCGAGCAGTACTTC,CAISDPGQGGEQYF
NA,TRBV6-2/TRBV6-3,few,TRBJ2-5,TGTGCCAGCGCAAAGGACGACCAAGAGACCCAGTACTTC,CASAKDDQETQYF
TRBD2,TRBV13,NA,TRBJ2-7,TGTGCCAGCAGCCCCCGGGGGGAGTCCTACGAGCAGTACTTC,CASSPRGESYEQYF
NA,TRBV7-6,NA,TRBJ1-1,TGTGCCAGCAGCTTATGGGGGGGGGGAGACACTGAAGCTTTCTTT,CASSLWGGGDTEAFF
NA,TRBV7-3,few,TRBJ1-5,TGTGCCAGCAGCCAAGATATTTATCAGCCCCAGCATTTT,CASSQDIYQPQHF
NA,TRBV6-6,NA,TRBJ2-7,TGTGCCAGCAAACAAAGCTACGAGCAGTACTTC,CASKQSYEQYF
NA,TRBV10-3,few,TRBJ2-5,TGTGCCATCAGGGGGGATTCCGGCCAAGAGACCCAGTACTTC,CAIRGDSGQETQYF
NA,TRBV7-2,NA,TRBJ1-5,TGTGCCAGCAGCTTAGCGAGTTGGGGCAATCAGCCCCAGCATTTT,CASSLASWGNQPQHF
NA,TRBV7-2,NA,TRBJ2-2,TGTGCCAGCAGCTTAAAAGTCGGCACCGGGGAGCTGTTTTTT,CASSLKVGTGELFF
TRBD1,TRBV2,NA,TRBJ1-5,TGTGCCAGCAGGGACAGGGCCTCTCTTCCCCATCAGCCCCAGCATTTT,CASRDRASLPHQPQHF
NA,TRBV5-4,NA,TRBJ2-2,TGTGCCAGCAGCACCATCCAGGTGGCCACCGGGGAGCTGTTTTTT,CASSTIQVATGELFF
NA,TRBV29-1,NA,TRBJ1-2,TGCAGCGTCCAAGAGGGGGTCAGGCACTATGGCTACACCTTC,CSVQEGVRHYGYTF
NA,TRBV19,NA,TRBJ2-2,TGTGCCACCCGAATTTTAGGGATATCGAACACCGGGGAGCTGTTTTTT,CATRILGISNTGELFF
TRBD1,TRBV7-9,many,TRBJ1-5,TGTGCCAGCAGCTTGGGACGGGACAGAAATCAGCCCCAGCATTTT,CASSLGRDRNQPQHF
TRBD1,TRBV12-3/TRBV12-4,few,TRBJ2-7,TGTGCCAGCAGTAACCGGGACAGGGGTTCCTTTGCCTCCTACGAGCAGTACTTC,CASSNRDRGSFASYEQYF
NA,TRBV6-5,NA,TRBJ2-5,TGTGCCAGCAGTTATGGGTCCTTGGTGGGGACCCAGTACTTC,CASSYGSLVGTQYF
NA,TRBV12-3/TRBV12-4,few,TRBJ2-6,TGTGCCAGCAGCCGACAGATCGGGGGCTCTGGGGCCAACGTCCTGACTTTC,CASSRQIGGSGANVLTF